The source of this TCR beta chain is a study of PD-L1 blockade in urothelial cancer. On the study more broadly: Prior chemotherapy regimens per patient numbered 0 to 3. Blood was evaluated 3 weeks (second dose) and 6 weeks after therapy began.

In the case of this clone: Antigen: not known.

Findings of the study overall: Below-median TCR clonality that was measured in pretreatment blood predicted better survival.

Spike-ins of synthetic TCR analog templates went into each PCR. TCRdb's table, derived via immunoSEQ multiplex PCR, lists solely in-frame clones and lacks some. The sample includes about 48,000 clones, around 80% of them seen just once. This CDR3 spans 13 amino acids. CDR1 and CDR2 (germline): MNHEY, SMNVEV (reference sequence). V lost 8 bases and J lost 2, with 10 bases in between. Time point denoted: peripheral blood 6 weeks after treatment start. Material: PBMCs, obtained around atezolizumab (anti-PD-L1) treatment. This clonotype originated in a man between 70 and 80 years old with urothelial cancer. The chain recombines TRBV27 with TRBJ2-1; tentatively, D is TRBD2 (6 bases). The CDR3 nucleotides read TGTGCCAGCCGACTAGGCACCTACAATGAGCAGTTCTTC. Residues: CASRLGTYNEQFF.